This TCR beta chain emerged from a study of T cells in Graves' hyperthyroidism and ophthalmopathy. Reasons for excluding patients were uncontrolled infection, other autoimmune disease, pregnancy or lactation. Orbital computed tomography, thyroid ultrasound, serum thyroxine and TRAb, and clinical symptoms together informed the diagnoses. This clonotype appeared a few times. The target antigen is unknown. General study results and limits: Most expanded thyroid clonotypes above 0.001 recurred in blood.

The germline V gene encodes CDR1 MNHEY and CDR2 SMNVEV (reference sequence). V dropped 5 bases and J dropped 1; count of bases not matched to a gene: 10. CDR3 length: 17 amino acids. Template material for amplifying TCR beta CDR3 regions consisted of RNA transcripts. During a first-round RT-PCR of the TCR CDR3, the HTBI primer set was used. TCRdb ran MiXCR on the multiplex PCR reads and lists one entry per CDR3 protein. The sample lists about 290,000 distinct CDR3 sequences, about 19% seen once, with less than 45% in the top ten. This chain connects TRBV27 to TRBJ2-3; 9 positions agree with TRBD2. What was sequenced was blood. The source of this sequence is a man in his fifties or sixties with Graves' ophthalmopathy. The CDR3 is CASSPSTSGAGTDTQYF. The CDR3 nucleotides read TGTGCCAGCAGTCCATCGACTAGCGGAGCCGGCACAGATACGCAGTATTTT.